Listed below are T cell receptor beta chains from one sample, sequenced in a study of blood T cell repertoires in COVID-19. Method: immunoSEQ multiplex PCR; TCRdb's copy keeps in-frame clones and lacks some. Of roughly 200,000 clones in the sample, 83% were seen once. What was sequenced was PBMCs or T cells enriched from blood (not recorded which). The source of these receptors is a woman aged 45-65 years who had been exposed to COVID-19. CDR3s include the opening cysteine and the closing phenylalanine or tryptophan. D genes are given only for firm matches. Only part of the rows carry a size: once, few, many, or a class if the clone is expanded.

j_call,v_call,clone_size,d_call,cdr3_aa,cdr3_nt
TRBJ2-1,TRBV28,-,TRBD2,CASSLSLRGGADVEQFF,TGTGCCAGCAGTTTATCCCTTCGCGGGGGGGCCGACGTTGAGCAGTTCTTC
TRBJ1-3,TRBV7-3,medium-sized,TRBD1,CASSPSGQNTIYF,TGTGCCAGCAGCCCCTCGGGACAGAACACCATATATTTT
TRBJ1-3,TRBV9,-,-,CASSVGQFLSGNTIYF,TGTGCCAGCAGCGTCGGACAGTTTCTCTCTGGAAACACCATATATTTT
TRBJ1-1,TRBV18,-,-,CASSLGGDTEAFF,TGTGCCAGCTCACTGGGGGGGGACACTGAAGCTTTCTTT
TRBJ1-2,TRBV29-1,-,-,CSVDGQGNGYTF,TGCAGCGTTGACGGCCAGGGGAATGGCTACACCTTC
TRBJ1-2,TRBV6-5,-,TRBD1,CASSPDRGNGYTF,TGTGCCAGCAGCCCCGACAGGGGGAATGGCTACACCTTC
TRBJ1-5,TRBV19,-,-,CASSTGPHNQPQHF,TGTGCCAGTAGTACAGGGCCTCATAATCAGCCCCAGCATTTT
TRBJ2-4,TRBV6-5,-,TRBD2,CASSSSGGAGNIQYF,TGTGCCAGCAGCTCTAGCGGGGGGGCCGGGAACATTCAGTACTTC
TRBJ2-5,TRBV7-3,once,TRBD2,CASSLSGGGRETQYF,TGTGCCAGCAGCTTATCAGGCGGGGGGCGAGAGACCCAGTACTTC
TRBJ2-3,TRBV9,-,TRBD2,CASSVGLAASTDTQYF,TGTGCCAGCAGCGTAGGGCTAGCGGCTAGCACAGATACGCAGTATTTT
TRBJ2-5,TRBV15,once,TRBD1,CATRGQGRTFHQETQYF,TGTGCCACCAGGGGACAGGGAAGGACCTTTCACCAAGAGACCCAGTACTTC
TRBJ2-2,TRBV9,-,TRBD1,CASSFGTGGKTGELFF,TGTGCCAGCAGCTTCGGGACAGGGGGGAAAACCGGGGAGCTGTTTTTT
TRBJ1-2,TRBV15,-,TRBD1,CATSAGQGYGYTF,TGTGCCACCAGCGCCGGACAGGGATATGGCTACACCTTC
TRBJ1-5,TRBV19,once,-,CASSMTGARDQPQHF,TGTGCCAGTAGTATGACAGGAGCTAGGGATCAGCCCCAGCATTTT
TRBJ1-2,TRBV30,few,TRBD1,CAWSSQGAIGYTF,TGTGCCTGGTCTTCACAGGGGGCGATTGGCTACACCTTC
TRBJ2-2,TRBV19,-,-,CASSPNAGAPPGELFF,TGTGCCAGTAGCCCCAACGCGGGGGCCCCACCCGGGGAGCTGTTTTTT
TRBJ1-3,TRBV29-1,-,-,CSYSPNSGNTIYF,TGCAGTTACTCCCCTAACTCTGGAAACACCATATATTTT
TRBJ1-3,TRBV11-2,few,-,CASSYGQISGNTIYF,TGTGCCAGCAGCTACGGACAGATCTCTGGAAACACCATATATTTT
TRBJ2-2,TRBV5-1,-,-,CASSLRQDTGELFF,TGCGCCAGCAGCTTGCGGCAGGACACCGGGGAGCTGTTTTTT
TRBJ1-1,TRBV4-2,-,TRBD1,CASSQGGQQGNTEAFF,TGTGCCAGCAGCCAAGGGGGACAGCAGGGAAACACTGAAGCTTTCTTT
TRBJ2-5,TRBV2,-,TRBD2,CASRSWTSGGRGETQYF,TGTGCCAGCCGATCTTGGACTAGCGGGGGCCGAGGGGAGACCCAGTACTTC
TRBJ1-1,TRBV10-3,-,-,CAPQAHRVNTEAFF,TGTGCCCCCCAAGCACACAGAGTGAACACTGAAGCTTTCTTT
TRBJ1-1,TRBV3-1/TRBV3-2,-,TRBD1,CASSHSTGGTEAFF,TGTGCCAGCAGCCACTCGACAGGGGGCACTGAAGCTTTCTTT
TRBJ1-6,TRBV6-4,-,TRBD1,CASSPTGTGVSPLHF,TGTGCCAGCAGTCCAACCGGGACAGGGGTTTCACCCCTCCACTTT
TRBJ1-3,TRBV28,-,TRBD1,CASTYTGVGNTIYF,TGTGCCAGCACCTATACAGGGGTGGGAAACACCATATATTTT
TRBJ2-3,TRBV3-1/TRBV3-2,once,-,CASSPDYRTDTQYF,TGTGCCAGCAGCCCGGACTACCGCACAGATACGCAGTATTTT
TRBJ2-1,TRBV18,-,TRBD1,CASSKQGNEQFF,TGTGCCAGCTCAAAACAGGGGAATGAGCAGTTCTTC
TRBJ1-1,TRBV27,-,-,CASSLAPQYTEAFF,TGTGCCAGCAGTCTAGCCCCCCAGTACACTGAAGCTTTCTTT
TRBJ1-1,TRBV5-1,-,TRBD1,CASSPGGQGAFF,TGCGCCAGCAGCCCGGGGGGACAGGGGGCTTTCTTT
TRBJ2-5,TRBV6-5,-,TRBD2,CASSWTSQETQYF,TGTGCCAGCAGTTGGACTAGCCAAGAGACCCAGTACTTC
TRBJ1-6,TRBV12-3/TRBV12-4,-,-,CASSTSPLAPLHF,TGTGCCAGCAGTACATCACCATTGGCACCCCTCCACTTT